The clone carrying this T cell receptor beta chain was seen only a few times. Its antigen is unknown. The data are from a study of OX40 agonist ivuxolimab in advanced cancers. The overall study: The dose-escalation cohort was just under 85% male, with a mean age of around 60 years, ranging about 20 to 85. Study-level findings and limits: At 0.1 to 3.0 mg/kg, CD4+ and CD8+ blood T cells expanded clonally by week 6.

Trimming cost V 2 bases and J 9 bases, with 10 bases left between them. The germline CDR1 and CDR2 sequences are SNHLY and FYNNEI. The CDR3 is 12 residues long. Profiling relied on immunoSEQ multiplex PCR, and the TCRdb table lists in-frame clones only, not all of them. The sample consists of roughly 50,000 clones, about 84% of them appearing once. The TCR comes from an adult with an advanced solid tumor such as melanoma, head and neck, liver or kidney cancer. The rearrangement uses TRBV2 and TRBJ2-5; D is unresolved. The sample was CD4+ or CD8+ T cells sorted from blood, taken in a trial of the OX40 agonist ivuxolimab. The CDR3 here is CASSENLGSQYF. The DNA for the CDR3 is TGTGCCAGCAGTGAAAATCTTGGATCCCAGTACTTC.